This TCR beta chain was sequenced in a study of pediatric ulcerative colitis. Clones were sequenced by immunoSEQ multiplex PCR, and TCRdb holds only the in-frame ones, with some missing. Here the sample spans about 36,000 clones, roughly 80% being singletons. V shed 5 bases and J shed 6 bases, with 9 bases lying between them. From germline, CDR1 is KGHSH and CDR2 LQKENI. This CDR3 comprises 12 residues. The rearrangement joins TRBV18 to TRBJ2-3; D unclear. The sequence was obtained from a girl aged 5-17 years with moderate ulcerative colitis. The specimen sequenced was blood. Here the CDR3 DNA reads TGTGCCAGCTCAGTAGTTTACGATACGCAGTATTTT. Its protein product is CASSVVYDTQYF.